The rows below give T cell receptor beta chains drawn from one sample of a study of T cell responses to AZD1222 COVID-19 vaccine. Generated by immunoSEQ multiplex PCR, the TCRdb table keeps only in-frame clones and is missing some. The sample yields 95,000 to 150,000 clones, 89% seen once. Sequencing used peripheral blood, obtained on day 0 of AZD1222 vaccination. The receptor source for this set is an adult in good health. Each CDR3 is given with its conserved first and last residue. Fields, in order: J gene, clone size, D gene, V gene, CDR3 DNA, CDR3 protein. The D gene is left open where the match is weak. The size entry is marked missing in some rows and otherwise reads once, few, many or a size class.

J gene: TRBJ2-3; clone size: .; D gene: TRBD1; V gene: TRBV5-1; CDR3 DNA: TGCGCCAGCAGCTTGGTTACAGGGGGCGCGGTAGATACGCAGTATTTT; CDR3 protein: CASSLVTGGAVDTQYF
J gene: TRBJ1-4; clone size: .; D gene: .; V gene: TRBV5-8; CDR3 DNA: TGTGCCAGCAGCTATTGGGACTACAGGGCTAATGAAAAACTGTTTTTT; CDR3 protein: CASSYWDYRANEKLFF
J gene: TRBJ2-5; clone size: once; D gene: .; V gene: TRBV7-8; CDR3 DNA: TGTGCCAGCAGCTTAGGGAATTCAGAGACCCAGTACTTC; CDR3 protein: CASSLGNSETQYF
J gene: TRBJ1-1; clone size: .; D gene: TRBD1; V gene: TRBV5-1; CDR3 DNA: TGCGCCAGCAGCATAAAAGGGGGCGCCACTGAAGCTTTCTTT; CDR3 protein: CASSIKGGATEAFF
J gene: TRBJ1-2; clone size: .; D gene: .; V gene: TRBV28; CDR3 DNA: TGTGCCACCGTCCCGGCCGGGACTGTCAACTATGGCTACACCTTC; CDR3 protein: CATVPAGTVNYGYTF
J gene: TRBJ2-2; clone size: .; D gene: .; V gene: TRBV2; CDR3 DNA: TGTGCCAGCACCCGGCAAGACACCGGGGAGCTGTTTTTT; CDR3 protein: CASTRQDTGELFF
J gene: TRBJ1-4; clone size: .; D gene: TRBD1; V gene: TRBV10-2; CDR3 DNA: TGCGCCAGCAGCCTACAGGGGGCAAATGAAAAACTGTTTTTT; CDR3 protein: CASSLQGANEKLFF
J gene: TRBJ2-5; clone size: .; D gene: .; V gene: TRBV5-8; CDR3 DNA: TGTGCCAGCAGTTCCGACGCCGGAGAGACCCAGTACTTC; CDR3 protein: CASSSDAGETQYF
J gene: TRBJ2-3; clone size: .; D gene: TRBD2; V gene: TRBV5-6; CDR3 DNA: TGTGCCAGCAGCTTGAGGACTAGCGGGAGTTTTGATACGCAGTATTTT; CDR3 protein: CASSLRTSGSFDTQYF
J gene: TRBJ2-7; clone size: once; D gene: .; V gene: TRBV5-8; CDR3 DNA: TGTGCCAGCAGCCGTGGGGGGATCATCGGCGAGCAGTACTTC; CDR3 protein: CASSRGGIIGEQYF
J gene: TRBJ2-1; clone size: .; D gene: TRBD1; V gene: TRBV10-3; CDR3 DNA: TGTGCCATCAGCACGGGACAGGCGACCTACAATGAGCAGTTCTTC; CDR3 protein: CAISTGQATYNEQFF
J gene: TRBJ2-3; clone size: once; D gene: .; V gene: TRBV7-9; CDR3 DNA: TGTGCCAGCAGCTTTCTATCCAGCACAGATACGCAGTATTTT; CDR3 protein: CASSFLSSTDTQYF
J gene: TRBJ1-4; clone size: .; D gene: .; V gene: TRBV20-1; CDR3 DNA: TGCAGTGCTAGTATGAGGGGGGAAAAACTGTTTTTT; CDR3 protein: CSASMRGEKLFF
J gene: TRBJ1-2; clone size: once; D gene: .; V gene: TRBV6-5; CDR3 DNA: TGTGCCAGCAGAGGGGGGCGGGATGGCTACACCTTC; CDR3 protein: CASRGGRDGYTF
J gene: TRBJ2-2; clone size: .; D gene: .; V gene: TRBV5-1; CDR3 DNA: TGCGCCAGCAGCTTCACAGGGAACGGGGAGCTGTTTTTT; CDR3 protein: CASSFTGNGELFF
J gene: TRBJ2-3; clone size: .; D gene: .; V gene: TRBV6-5; CDR3 DNA: TGTGCCAGCAGTTATCGTAAACTCGCGGGGAATACGCAGTATTTT; CDR3 protein: CASSYRKLAGNTQYF
J gene: TRBJ1-4; clone size: .; D gene: .; V gene: TRBV11-2; CDR3 DNA: TGTGCCAGCGGTCGGCCTACTCTCGAAAAACTGTTTTTT; CDR3 protein: CASGRPTLEKLFF
J gene: TRBJ1-2; clone size: few; D gene: TRBD1; V gene: TRBV28; CDR3 DNA: TGTGCCAGCAGTCCCCCCGGGGACAGACATGGCTACACCTTC; CDR3 protein: CASSPPGDRHGYTF
J gene: TRBJ1-2; clone size: .; D gene: .; V gene: TRBV30; CDR3 DNA: TGTGCCCGAGGACTCAACGAATACTATGGCTACACCTTC; CDR3 protein: CARGLNEYYGYTF
J gene: TRBJ1-1; clone size: .; D gene: .; V gene: TRBV11-2; CDR3 DNA: TGTGCCAGCAGCTTAGTGGAAGGGGACACTGAAGCTTTCTTT; CDR3 protein: CASSLVEGDTEAFF
J gene: TRBJ2-1; clone size: .; D gene: TRBD2; V gene: TRBV5-4; CDR3 DNA: TGTGCCAGCAGCTCTGGCGGGGGGAGCTCCTACAATGAGCAGTTCTTC; CDR3 protein: CASSSGGGSSYNEQFF
J gene: TRBJ1-1; clone size: .; D gene: .; V gene: TRBV3-1/TRBV3-2; CDR3 DNA: TGTGCCAGCAGCCAAGAAAAGGAGAACACTGAAGCTTTCTTT; CDR3 protein: CASSQEKENTEAFF
J gene: TRBJ2-3; clone size: .; D gene: .; V gene: TRBV28; CDR3 DNA: TGTGCCAGCAGTTGGCACGGAGGGGGAAACACAGATACGCAGTATTTT; CDR3 protein: CASSWHGGGNTDTQYF
J gene: TRBJ2-3; clone size: .; D gene: TRBD1; V gene: TRBV28; CDR3 DNA: TGTGCCAGCAGTAAGGACCACAGGGGGACAGACATATTAAGCACAGATACGCAGTATTTT; CDR3 protein: CASSKDHRGTDILSTDTQYF
J gene: TRBJ1-6; clone size: .; D gene: TRBD1; V gene: TRBV19; CDR3 DNA: TGTGCCAGTAGTCGGGACAGGGTGGTCGCCAGTTCACCCCTCCACTTT; CDR3 protein: CASSRDRVVASSPLHF
J gene: TRBJ2-7; clone size: once; D gene: .; V gene: TRBV30; CDR3 DNA: TGTGCCTGGACCATGGGCAGCTCATACGAGCAGTACTTC; CDR3 protein: CAWTMGSSYEQYF
J gene: TRBJ2-5; clone size: few; D gene: TRBD1; V gene: TRBV27; CDR3 DNA: TGTGCCAGCAGTTCGCCCTCGCGGCAGGGGGTTCAAGAGACCCAGTACTTC; CDR3 protein: CASSSPSRQGVQETQYF
J gene: TRBJ1-5; clone size: few; D gene: .; V gene: TRBV10-2; CDR3 DNA: TGCGCCAGCAGTGAACTATCTAATCAGCCCCAGCATTTT; CDR3 protein: CASSELSNQPQHF
J gene: TRBJ1-6; clone size: .; D gene: .; V gene: TRBV18; CDR3 DNA: TGTGCCAGCTCTAGAAACAGGGAGGCGGATTCACCCCTCCACTTT; CDR3 protein: CASSRNREADSPLHF
J gene: TRBJ1-2; clone size: .; D gene: TRBD1; V gene: TRBV7-9; CDR3 DNA: TGTGCCAGCAGCTTAGGGGGACAGGGGAGTTATGGCTACACCTTC; CDR3 protein: CASSLGGQGSYGYTF
J gene: TRBJ2-1; clone size: .; D gene: .; V gene: TRBV10-1; CDR3 DNA: TGCGCCAGCAGTGAGGGCGCATACAATGAGCAGTTCTTC; CDR3 protein: CASSEGAYNEQFF
J gene: TRBJ1-4; clone size: .; D gene: TRBD1; V gene: TRBV7-6; CDR3 DNA: TGTGCCAGCAGCGCGTATCCGGACAGGGGGCGAACTAATGAAAAACTGTTTTTT; CDR3 protein: CASSAYPDRGRTNEKLFF
J gene: TRBJ2-3; clone size: .; D gene: .; V gene: TRBV19; CDR3 DNA: TGTGCCAGTAGTAACCGGGAGACGGATACGCAGTATTTT; CDR3 protein: CASSNRETDTQYF
J gene: TRBJ1-4; clone size: .; D gene: .; V gene: TRBV28; CDR3 DNA: TGTGCCAGCCGTTCACGGGTGGGGGGGATTGAAAAACTGTTTTTT; CDR3 protein: CASRSRVGGIEKLFF
J gene: TRBJ2-7; clone size: .; D gene: .; V gene: TRBV5-4; CDR3 DNA: TGTGCCAGCAGCGTGGACAAAGCCTACGAGCAGTACTTC; CDR3 protein: CASSVDKAYEQYF
J gene: TRBJ1-4; clone size: .; D gene: .; V gene: TRBV20-1; CDR3 DNA: TGCAGTGCTAGTGGGGGAACAATGGCTAATGAAAAACTGTTTTTT; CDR3 protein: CSASGGTMANEKLFF
J gene: TRBJ2-1; clone size: .; D gene: .; V gene: TRBV3-1/TRBV3-2; CDR3 DNA: TGTGCCAGCAGCCGGATATACAATGAGCAGTTCTTC; CDR3 protein: CASSRIYNEQFF
J gene: TRBJ1-2; clone size: .; D gene: .; V gene: TRBV2; CDR3 DNA: TGTGCCAGCAGCCGAGGTAATGAACCTAGATATGGCTACACCTTC; CDR3 protein: CASSRGNEPRYGYTF
J gene: TRBJ1-2; clone size: .; D gene: TRBD1; V gene: TRBV27; CDR3 DNA: TGTGCCAGCAGTTCCTCCAGGGGGCTCACTAACTATGGCTACACCTTC; CDR3 protein: CASSSSRGLTNYGYTF
J gene: TRBJ2-3; clone size: .; D gene: TRBD1; V gene: TRBV2; CDR3 DNA: TGTGCCAGCAGTTACGACAGGGAACCCACAGATACGCAGTATTTT; CDR3 protein: CASSYDREPTDTQYF